This TCR beta chain was recorded in a study of T cells in Graves' hyperthyroidism and ophthalmopathy. This clonotype was found a few times. Its target is not known. Study-level points and caveats: Model output signaled ophthalmopathy a median approximately six months ahead of onset. Most thyroid clonotypes that were expanded above 0.001 also turned up in blood.

V gave up 3 bases and J gave up 6 bases, with 6 bases separating them. This CDR3 contains 13 residues. Germline V lookup: CDR1 MNHEY, CDR2 SVGAGI. Template material for amplifying TCR beta CDR3 regions consisted of RNA transcripts. Initially, a first-round RT-PCR of the TCR CDR3 employed the HTBI primer set. MiXCR, applied by TCRdb to the multiplex PCR reads, yields one record per CDR3 protein. The profile shows about 350,000 distinct CDR3 sequences, 14% of them singletons. The sample consisted of blood. The V gene is TRBV6-5, the J gene TRBJ1-6; D is ambiguous. The clonotype was recovered from a woman younger than 45 with Graves' hyperthyroidism. The CDR3 sequence: CASSYSSNSPLHF. CDR3 nucleotides: TGTGCCAGCAGTTATTCTTCTAATTCACCCCTCCACTTT.